These 10 T cell receptor beta chains were sequenced from one sample in a study of T cells after yellow fever vaccination. TCRdb analysed the 5' RACE reads with MiXCR anew, one entry per CDR3 protein. The data show 450,000 to 550,000 distinct CDR3 sequences, with around a fifth seen just once and about 16% held by the top ten. Sequencing was performed on PBMCs, taken less than 25 days after the first yellow fever vaccination. These receptors all stem from a man between 18 and 29 years old who received the YFV17D yellow fever vaccine.

This clonotype has just a few counts. V is TRBV4-3 and J is TRBJ2-6; D might be TRBD1 (6 bases). The V gene's germline CDR1 is LGHNA and CDR2 YSLEER. This CDR3 region has 16 residues. Trimming cost V 4 bases and J 4 bases, with 14 bases left between them. DNA of the CDR3: TGCGCCAGCAGCCTTTTACAGGGTGGAGGGGCCAACGTCCTGACTTTC. Its protein product is CASSLLQGGGANVLTF.

V and J are TRBV2 and TRBJ2-7; D not certain. The CDR3 is made up of 14 amino acids. Trimming took 3 bases from V and 4 from J, leaving 13 bases between them. Germline V gene data show CDR1 as SNHLY and CDR2 as FYNNEI. The CDR3 sequence is CASSDLAVQYEQYF. The DNA of the CDR3 is TGTGCCAGCAGTGACTTGGCGGTCCAATACGAGCAGTACTTC.

In its sample, this clonotype was seen a few times. V is TRBV11-2 and J is TRBJ2-3; 10 bases fit TRBD2. The V segment lost 0 bases and the J segment 6 bases; nucleotides outside the gene matches: 3. Looked up from germline, CDR1 is SGHAT and CDR2 is FQNNGV. The CDR3 is made up of 15 amino acids. The CDR3 bases are TGTGCCAGCAGCTTAGACGGAGCGGGGGGGGATACGCAGTATTTT. This translates into CASSLDGAGGDTQYF.

This clonotype was seen more than once but under ten times. The J gene is TRBJ2-5, the V gene TRBV25-1; D might be TRBD1 (6 bases). Germline V gene lookup returns CDR1 MGHDK and CDR2 SYGVNS. V lost 1 base and J 0 bases, leaving 15 bases between the germline ends. The CDR3 runs 17 residues. CDR3 region: CASSESRYRDNQETQYF. CDR3 bases: TGTGCCAGCAGTGAATCTCGTTACCGGGACAACCAAGAGACCCAGTACTTC.

J is TRBJ1-3 and V is TRBV14, with D uncertain. Per germline, CDR1 SGHDN and CDR2 FVKESK. V lost 2 bases and J lost 6, with 8 bases in between. This CDR3 has 13 amino acids. In nucleotides, the CDR3 is TGTGCCAGCAGCCAACGGTCCTTAAACACCATATATTTT. Translated, it gives CASSQRSLNTIYF. The full variable domain, rest sourced from reference TRBV14 and TRBJ1-3, is EAGVTQFPSHSVIEKGQTVTLRCDPISGHDNLYWYRRVMGKEIKFLLHFVKESKQDESGMPNNRFLAERTGGTYSTLKVQPAELEDSGVYFCASSQRSLNTIYFGEGSWLTVV.

The gene calls are TRBV7-2 and TRBJ2-3; D is perhaps TRBD2 (5 bases). Trimming shortened V by 5 bases and J by 4 bases, and 16 bases separated the two germline ends. This CDR3 region has 15 residues. Germline assignment: CDR1 SGHTA and CDR2 FQGNSA. CDR3 loop: CASSPPGYRADTQYF. In DNA form, the CDR3 reads TGTGCCAGCAGCCCCCCGGGGTATAGGGCAGATACGCAGTATTTT.

The rearrangement joins TRBV28 to TRBJ2-7, with 8 bases identical to TRBD1. The V and J ends lost 4 bases and 3 bases, in that order; junction bases with no gene match: 11. Germline V gene lookup returns CDR1 MDHEN and CDR2 SYDVKM. This CDR3 is built from 16 residues. The CDR3 DNA sequence: TGTGCCAGCAGTTCACCCGGGACAGGCTCCCGCTACGAGCAGTACGTC. The encoded protein is CASSSPGTGSRYEQYV.

Many counts were recorded for this clonotype. The chain couples TRBV11-2 to TRBJ2-2, with 8 bases that match TRBD1. The CDR3 has 15 amino acids. V trimming: 5 bases; J trimming: 5 bases; junction bases outside the gene matches: 7. From germline, CDR1 is SGHAT and CDR2 FQNNGV. The CDR3 protein is CASSREGTGTGELFF. The CDR3 DNA is TGTGCCAGCAGCAGGGAAGGGACAGGAACCGGGGAGCTGTTTTTT.

This clonotype was observed a handful of times. V usage is TRBV4-3 and J usage is TRBJ1-1; perhaps TRBD1 as D (5 bases). Trimming removed 0 bases at V and 3 bases at J, with 11 bases between. CDR1 and CDR2 (germline): LGHNA, YSLEER. The CDR3 spans 15 residues. This chain's CDR3 is CASSQDDSRYTEAFF. The CDR3 nucleotides are TGCGCCAGCAGCCAAGATGACAGCAGGTACACTGAAGCTTTCTTT.

This clonotype was detected a few times. J is TRBJ1-6 and V is TRBV18; D uncertain. Germline CDR1 KGHSH, CDR2 LQKENI. Trimming removed 5 bases at V and 6 bases at J, with 8 bases between. CDR3 length: 13 residues. The CDR3 nucleotides read TGTGCCAGCTCATTCGATCTTAATTCACCCCTCCACTTT. Translation gives CASSFDLNSPLHF. The entire variable domain, with the rest obtained from reference TRBV18 and TRBJ1-6, is as follows: NAGVMQNPRHLVRRRGQEARLRCSPMKGHSHVYWYRQLPEEGLKFMVYLQKENIIDESGMPKERFSAEFPKEGPSILRIQQVVRGDSAAYFCASSFDLNSPLHFGNGTRLTVT.